The rows below give T cell receptor beta chains drawn from one sample of a study of Ad26.COV2.S vaccination and SARS-CoV-2 variants. Repertoires were generated with immunoSEQ multiplex PCR, while TCRdb's copy carries only in-frame clones and drops some. The sample holds about 680,000 clones, approximately 88% seen once. The sample in question was peripheral blood, obtained in a trial of Ad26.COV2.S vaccine versus placebo. Receptor source: a person aged 18-60 years who received the Ad26.COV2.S COVID-19 vaccine or a placebo. CDR3s include the opening cysteine and the closing phenylalanine or tryptophan. Fields, in order: clone size, J gene, D gene, V gene, CDR3 protein, CDR3 DNA. The D gene is left open where the match is weak. Only part of the rows carry a size: once, few, many, or a class if the clone is expanded.

>.|TRBJ2-2|.|TRBV10-2
CASRAGTMDTGELFF
TGCGCCAGCAGGGCGGGAACAATGGACACCGGGGAGCTGTTTTTT
>.|TRBJ2-1|.|TRBV6-2/TRBV6-3
CASSSGHEQFF
TGTGCCAGCAGTTCAGGCCATGAGCAGTTCTTC
>.|TRBJ2-1|TRBD1|TRBV27
CASSFGTGAGEQFF
TGTGCCAGCAGTTTCGGTACAGGGGCGGGTGAGCAGTTCTTC
>.|TRBJ1-1|.|TRBV7-2
CASSSQMNTEAFF
TGTGCCAGCAGCTCTCAAATGAACACTGAAGCTTTCTTT
>.|TRBJ2-2|.|TRBV27
CASRGSGELFF
TGTGCCAGCCGGGGGTCCGGGGAGCTGTTTTTT
>.|TRBJ2-7|.|TRBV19
CASSMRGYEQYF
TGTGCCAGTAGTATGAGAGGCTACGAGCAGTACTTC
>once|TRBJ1-2|.|TRBV19
CASSMRPRVNYGYTF
TGTGCCAGTAGTATGCGGCCAAGGGTTAACTATGGCTACACCTTC
>few|TRBJ1-4|.|TRBV25-1
CASSESEVNEKLFF
TGTGCCAGCAGTGAATCCGAGGTTAATGAAAAACTGTTTTTT
>once|TRBJ1-2|.|TRBV30
CAWSVRQNYGYTF
TGTGCCTGGAGTGTGAGACAGAACTATGGCTACACCTTC
>.|TRBJ1-2|TRBD1|TRBV4-3
CASSQGQQLYGYTF
TGCGCCAGCAGCCAGGGACAGCAACTCTATGGCTACACCTTC
>.|TRBJ1-1|TRBD1|TRBV19
CASSIPGTGRTEAFF
TGTGCCAGTAGTATCCCTGGGACAGGGAGAACTGAAGCTTTCTTT
>.|TRBJ2-5|.|TRBV20-1
CSAQDQETQYF
TGCAGTGCTCAGGACCAAGAGACCCAGTACTTC
>.|TRBJ1-1|.|TRBV4-3
CASSHDTGFRTEAFF
TGCGCCAGCAGCCATGATACAGGGTTTCGGACTGAAGCTTTCTTT
>.|TRBJ2-7|TRBD2|TRBV4-2
CASSRGHSGSGSGTYEQYF
TGTGCCAGCAGCCGAGGACACAGTGGGAGCGGGAGCGGCACCTACGAGCAGTACTTC
>.|TRBJ2-1|TRBD1|TRBV7-7
CASSLGDRASYNEQFF
TGTGCCAGCAGCTTAGGGGACAGGGCCTCCTACAATGAGCAGTTCTTC
>.|TRBJ1-5|.|TRBV10-3
CAISESTLGGGNQPQHF
TGTGCCATCAGTGAGTCGACCCTAGGGGGGGGAAATCAGCCCCAGCATTTT
>few|TRBJ1-5|.|TRBV5-4
CASSLQGQPQHF
TGTGCCAGCAGCCTGCAGGGCCAGCCCCAGCATTTT
>.|TRBJ1-5|.|TRBV10-1
CASSVGNQPQHF
TGCGCCAGCAGTGTGGGTAATCAGCCCCAGCATTTT
>.|TRBJ1-1|.|TRBV2
CASGGTEAFF
TGTGCCAGCGGGGGTACTGAAGCTTTCTTT
>once|TRBJ2-1|TRBD1|TRBV7-2
CASSLEGGAEQFF
TGTGCCAGCAGCTTAGAAGGGGGCGCTGAGCAGTTCTTC
>.|TRBJ1-4|.|TRBV4-3
CASSQDPDGTSEKLFF
TGCGCCAGCAGCCAAGATCCCGATGGAACGTCAGAAAAACTGTTTTTT
>.|TRBJ1-5|.|TRBV18
CASSDGTSGASPQHF
TGTGCCAGCTCAGACGGGACTTCGGGTGCAAGTCCCCAGCATTTT
>.|TRBJ2-1|TRBD1|TRBV10-3
CAISAGQGAYNEQFF
TGTGCCATCAGCGCCGGACAGGGAGCCTACAATGAGCAGTTCTTC
>.|TRBJ1-6|.|TRBV7-2
CASSLRRTDFFYNSPLHF
TGTGCCAGCAGCCTGAGACGGACAGATTTTTTCTATAATTCACCCCTCCACTTT